This TCR beta chain was recorded in a study of breast tumors, draining lymph nodes, adjacent tissues listed by TCRdb under 2016. Notes on the research overall: The study compared TCR beta repertoires across tumor, adjacent nontumor tissue and axillary lymph nodes from breast cancer patients. The study aimed to assess the relationships and possible T-cell exchange between tumor, surrounding tissue and draining lymph node repertoires in human breast cancer.

Sequencing was performed on an Illumina HiSeq 2000. TCR beta chain libraries were generated through multiplex PCR amplification. High-throughput sequencing was used to analyze the amplified TCR beta chain products. TCRdb reran the public reads through fastp at Q25 and MiXCR, keeping productive beta chains. One record per CDR3 amino acid sequence lists the most common genes and DNA. For this sample the table gives some 130,000 distinct CDR3 sequences, of which about 20% were detected only once. The ten top clones hold roughly 3.6% of the sample. The cysteine opens and the phenylalanine closes a CDR3 of 16 amino acids. Only CDR3 DNA is held: 48 bases, read in frame from base 1. From a lookup of the germline V gene (reference sequence), CDR1 and CDR2 are LGHDT and YNNKEL. V was cut back by 0 bases and J by 1 base, leaving a gap of 13 bases between them. Lymph node samples were obtained from the axillary draining lymph nodes of breast cancer patients.

This clonotype was recorded many times. It lacks a known antigen. It has no much larger one-base neighbor in the sample; base qualities were not kept. The full study reports these points: The data were considered consistent with the idea that most tumor T cells come from the lymph node and then expand in tumor tissue. The conclusion that tumor T cells originate in lymph nodes was presented as consistent with a hypothesis rather than as directly demonstrated. Tumor T-cell repertoires showed less diversity than lymph node repertoires and more diversity than nontumor tissue repertoires, and tumor T-cell repertoires showed preferential V and J gene usage. Tumor and nontumor tissue repertoires were significantly more similar in luminal-like than in basal-like breast cancer.

This chain joins TRBV3-1 to TRBJ2-7, with TRBD2 tentatively as D gene (6 bases match). Sequencing input: axillary lymph node tissue. The sequence was obtained from a female donor with breast cancer. Some clones in this sample may be carry-over from other donors' samples. The CDR3 corresponds to CASSQDGGMKSYEQYF. The base sequence is TGTGCCAGCAGCCAAGACGGCGGGATGAAGTCCTACGAGCAGTACTTC.